This T cell receptor (beta chain) stems from a study of T-cell reconstitution after alpha-beta-depleted transplantation in children. The CDR3 consists of 15 residues. Trimming took off 1 base at V and 0 bases at J, with 9 bases between the two ends. Germline CDR1 MGHRA, CDR2 YSYEKL. Unique molecular identifiers were used to barcode this TCRbeta library. TCRdb itself ran the PCR reads through MiXCR, one entry per CDR3 protein. The sample comprises nearly 550,000 distinct CDR3 sequences, around 18% of which are singletons, and 2.5% to 3.5% rests with the top ten. The TCR comes from a human donor who donated a stem cell graft to a child with acute lymphoblastic leukemia. The genes are TRBV4-1 and TRBJ1-1; D is uncertain. The sample consisted of PBMCs from the stem cell graft donor, taken from the stem cell graft. The CDR3 nucleotides are TGCGCCAGCAGCCAAGGCGAGGAAATGAACACTGAAGCTTTCTTT. Protein product: CASSQGEEMNTEAFF.